The rows below give T cell receptor beta chains drawn from one sample of a study of Ad26.COV2.S vaccination and SARS-CoV-2 variants. This table comes from immunoSEQ multiplex PCR, and its TCRdb copy is limited to in-frame clones, with some not included. In the table there are about 680,000 clones, roughly 90% of which are singletons. Sequences were derived from peripheral blood, sampled in a trial of Ad26.COV2.S vaccine versus placebo. The receptors stem from a person between 18 and 65 years old who received the Ad26.COV2.S COVID-19 vaccine or a placebo. The CDR3 runs from the conserved cysteine through the conserved F or W. Fields, in order: D gene, clone size, V gene, J gene, CDR3 protein, CDR3 DNA. D genes are given only for firm matches. The size entry is marked missing in some rows and otherwise reads once, few, many or a size class.

>TRBD1|-|TRBV30|TRBJ2-1
CAWTGQANEQFF
TGTGCCTGGACAGGACAGGCCAATGAGCAGTTCTTC
>TRBD2|-|TRBV30|TRBJ2-2
CAWRTSGTGELFF
TGTGCCTGGCGGACTAGCGGAACCGGGGAGCTGTTTTTT
>-|once|TRBV7-3|TRBJ2-2
CASSLTPTRYTGELFF
TGTGCCAGCAGCTTAACTCCGACGAGGTACACCGGGGAGCTGTTTTTT
>-|-|TRBV19|TRBJ1-6
CASGLSSYNSPLHF
TGTGCCAGTGGGCTGAGCTCCTATAATTCACCCCTCCACTTT
>-|-|TRBV6-2/TRBV6-3|TRBJ2-5
CASSYSGYAGDQYF
TGTGCCAGCAGTTATTCGGGGTACGCCGGGGACCAGTACTTC
>-|-|TRBV21-1|TRBJ2-7
CASSKVPARRSYEQYF
TGTGCCAGCAGCAAAGTCCCGGCCCGCCGCTCCTACGAGCAGTACTTC
>-|few|TRBV10-1|TRBJ1-5
CASSENSNQPQHF
TGCGCCAGCAGTGAGAATAGCAATCAGCCCCAGCATTTT
>TRBD1|-|TRBV27|TRBJ2-7
CASSFLGQGSSYEQYF
TGTGCCAGCAGTTTCCTCGGACAGGGTAGCTCCTACGAGCAGTACTTC
>TRBD2|-|TRBV11-3|TRBJ2-1
CASSLAYLAGVYNEQFF
TGTGCCAGCAGCTTAGCCTATTTAGCGGGAGTGTACAATGAGCAGTTCTTC
>-|-|TRBV7-3|TRBJ2-1
CASSPRLTAFHEQFF
TGTGCCAGCAGCCCCCGGTTAACGGCCTTTCATGAGCAGTTCTTC
>TRBD1|once|TRBV10-3|TRBJ2-7
CAISEQGAPNYYEQYF
TGTGCCATCAGTGAACAGGGGGCCCCCAACTACTACGAGCAGTACTTC
>-|-|TRBV7-6|TRBJ1-4
CASSLAKGLDEKLFF
TGTGCCAGCAGCTTAGCCAAAGGGCTGGATGAAAAACTGTTTTTT
>-|-|TRBV12-3/TRBV12-4|TRBJ1-1
CASSSSTNTEAFF
TGTGCCAGCAGTTCCAGCACGAACACTGAAGCTTTCTTT
>-|-|TRBV7-3|TRBJ2-2
CASSLFARGNTGELFF
TGTGCCAGCAGCTTATTTGCCCGGGGTAACACCGGGGAGCTGTTTTTT
>-|-|TRBV14|TRBJ2-1
CASSPQGYEQFF
TGTGCCAGCAGCCCACAGGGCTATGAGCAGTTCTTC
>TRBD2|-|TRBV6-4|TRBJ2-3
CASSMLAGGRDTQYF
TGTGCCAGCAGTATGCTAGCGGGAGGACGAGATACGCAGTATTTT
>-|once|TRBV3-1/TRBV3-2|TRBJ2-2
CASSQSSREDTGELFF
TGTGCCAGCAGCCAAAGCTCTAGGGAGGACACCGGGGAGCTGTTTTTT
>-|-|TRBV30|TRBJ1-1
CAWSVTADTEAFF
TGTGCCTGGAGTGTGACAGCGGACACTGAAGCTTTCTTT
>-|once|TRBV27|TRBJ2-7
CASSLSSRPYEQYF
TGTGCCAGCAGTTTATCTTCCAGGCCCTACGAGCAGTACTTC
>-|-|TRBV12-2|TRBJ1-4
CASRFLSEGCEKLFF
TGTGCAAGTCGCTTCCTGAGTGAGGGGTGCGAAAAACTGTTTTTT
>TRBD2|few|TRBV5-1|TRBJ2-2
CASSAAGGLSGELFF
TGCGCCAGCAGCGCCGCGGGGGGCCTAAGCGGGGAGCTGTTTTTT
>-|-|TRBV6-6|TRBJ2-1
CASSGGPYNEQFF
TGTGCCAGCAGCGGGGGGCCTTACAATGAGCAGTTCTTC
>-|-|TRBV30|TRBJ2-7
CAWSGGSEGEQYF
TGTGCCTGGAGTGGGGGCTCAGAGGGGGAGCAGTACTTC
>TRBD2|-|TRBV13|TRBJ2-7
CASSPTGTNSYEQYF
TGTGCCAGCAGCCCAACCGGGACTAATTCCTACGAGCAGTACTTC
>-|-|TRBV7-9|TRBJ1-1
CASSLQGLNTEAFF
TGTGCCAGCAGCTTACAGGGTCTGAACACTGAAGCTTTCTTT
>TRBD2|-|TRBV5-1|TRBJ2-1
CASSLMLAGADEQFF
TGCGCCAGCAGCTTGATGCTAGCGGGAGCGGATGAGCAGTTCTTC
>-|-|TRBV2|TRBJ1-2
CASSGGNTNYGYTF
TGTGCCAGCAGTGGTGGCAACACGAACTATGGCTACACCTTC
>-|few|TRBV2|TRBJ1-3
CASSVHGNTIYF
TGTGCCAGCAGTGTGCACGGAAACACCATATATTTT
>-|-|TRBV5-4|TRBJ1-2
CASSLGGGGVLGGYTF
TGTGCCAGCAGCTTGGGCGGAGGGGGAGTCCTGGGAGGCTACACCTTC
>-|-|TRBV27|TRBJ1-4
CASSFVGANEKLFF
TGTGCCAGCAGTTTTGTAGGGGCCAATGAAAAACTGTTTTTT
>-|-|TRBV5-4|TRBJ1-1
CASSSQGGTEAFF
TGTGCCAGCAGTTCGCAGGGTGGCACTGAAGCTTTCTTT
>-|-|TRBV9|TRBJ1-2
CASSVDQPGRWGYTF
TGTGCCAGCAGCGTAGATCAACCAGGACGGTGGGGCTACACCTTC
>-|-|TRBV25-1|TRBJ2-1
CASSEFGGDRNEQFF
TGTGCCAGCAGTGAATTCGGCGGAGACCGTAATGAGCAGTTCTTC
>-|-|TRBV7-2|TRBJ2-3
CASSLSTQYF
TGTGCCAGCAGCTTGAGTACGCAGTATTTT
>TRBD1|-|TRBV5-1|TRBJ1-6
CASSSAGQLSSYNSPLHF
TGCGCCAGCAGCTCGGCGGGACAGCTAAGCTCCTATAATTCACCCCTCCACTTT
>-|-|TRBV19|TRBJ2-1
CASSMGARGESEQFF
TGTGCCAGTAGTATGGGCGCCAGGGGCGAGAGTGAGCAGTTCTTC
>-|-|TRBV27|TRBJ1-6
CASSFRGEVAPLHF
TGTGCCAGCAGTTTTCGGGGGGAGGTGGCACCCCTCCACTTT
>TRBD1|-|TRBV2|TRBJ1-4
CATLSDRGGEKLFF
TGTGCCACACTATCGGACAGGGGAGGAGAAAAACTGTTTTTT
>TRBD2|-|TRBV10-3|TRBJ2-3
CAASSGGHTDTQYF
TGTGCCGCCTCTAGCGGGGGACACACAGATACGCAGTATTTT
>-|-|TRBV27|TRBJ1-6
CASSTNRAWEDSPLHF
TGTGCCAGCAGTACGAACAGGGCTTGGGAGGACTCACCCCTCCACTTT
>-|-|TRBV2|TRBJ1-5
CASSQEGNQPQHF
TGTGCCAGCAGCCAAGAGGGGAATCAGCCCCAGCATTTT